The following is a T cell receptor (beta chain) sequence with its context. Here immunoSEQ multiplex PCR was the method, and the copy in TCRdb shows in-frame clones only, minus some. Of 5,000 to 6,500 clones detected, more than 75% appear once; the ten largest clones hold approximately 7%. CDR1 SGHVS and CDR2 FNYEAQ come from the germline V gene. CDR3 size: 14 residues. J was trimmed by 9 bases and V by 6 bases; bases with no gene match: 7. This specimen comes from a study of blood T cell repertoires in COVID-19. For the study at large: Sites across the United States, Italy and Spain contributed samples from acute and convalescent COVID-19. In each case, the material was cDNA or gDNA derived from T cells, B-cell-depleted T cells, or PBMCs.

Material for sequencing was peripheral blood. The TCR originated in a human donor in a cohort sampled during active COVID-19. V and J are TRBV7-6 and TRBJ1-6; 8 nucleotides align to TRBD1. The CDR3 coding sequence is TGTGCCAGCAGACCCGGGACAGGCGGTTCACCCCTCCACTTT. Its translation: CASRPGTGGSPLHF.